This T cell receptor (beta chain) is drawn from a study of identical twins. Broader study findings: While abundant cord blood beta clonotypes carried fewer insertions, memory repertoires showed no such pattern.

Remarks on this clonotype: Its antigen remains unidentified.

TCRdb itself ran the 5' RACE reads through MiXCR, one entry per CDR3 protein. The sample consists of around 1.7 million distinct CDR3 sequences, about 32% of them appearing once. Sequenced material: cord blood. This sequence was found in a newborn girl in good health.

CDR3 sequence: CASSPQSTGGNWNTEAFF. CDR3 DNA: TGTGCCAGCTCACCACAGAGTACAGGGGGAAATTGGAACACTGAAGCTTTCTTT. V gene TRBV18 combines with J gene TRBJ1-1; TRBD1 matches at 8 bases. Per the germline V gene, CDR1 is KGHSH and CDR2 is LQKENI. V shed 1 base and J 1 base; nucleotides not matched to a gene: 11. The CDR3 runs to 18 residues.